Presented here are 5 T cell receptor beta chains from one specimen sequenced in a study of spatial heterogeneity in lung cancer. TCRdb called the 5' RACE reads again in MiXCR, with one record for every CDR3 protein. Of 25,000 or so distinct CDR3 sequences in the sample, approximately 4.8% were seen once. The time point denotes: sample taken at primary tumor resection. Sample: PBMCs, taken at surgery. The receptors derive from a male donor with early-stage non-small cell lung cancer.

This clonotype was counted many times. The chain links TRBV5-6 to TRBJ1-5; no definite D call. The CDR3 runs 13 residues. V was clipped by 4 bases and J by 4 bases, with 9 bases between them. CDR1 and CDR2 (germline): SGHDT, YYEEEE. The CDR3 region has the DNA TGTGCCAGCAGCACTAGGAGTAATCAGCCCCAGCATTTT. It specifies CASSTRSNQPQHF.

Ten or more counts support this clonotype. The chain is built from TRBV24-1 and TRBJ2-5; D ambiguous. Trimming took 1 base from V and 4 from J, leaving 3 bases between them. The CDR3 has 12 residues. CDR1 is KGHDR and CDR2 is SFDVKD in the germline V gene. The CDR3 protein is CATSDFGETQYF. CDR3 DNA sequence: TGTGCCACCAGTGATTTTGGAGAGACCCAGTACTTC.

Remarks on this clonotype: The junction departs from germline at one end; a sequencing error may be responsible. The rearrangement links TRBV23-1 to TRBJ2-5; D unclear. Being an ORF, TRBV23-1 has a function that is uncertain. This CDR3 comprises 9 residues. CDR3 residues: CASSQSPGF. In DNA form, the CDR3 reads TGCGCCAGCAGTCAATCCCCAGGCTTC.

The sample holds many counts of this clonotype. The V gene is TRBV6-2 or TRBV6-3, the J gene TRBJ2-7; D tentatively reads TRBD1 or TRBD2 (5 bases each). CDR3 length: 15 amino acids. The V and J ends lost 4 bases and 3 bases respectively, with 16 bases between them. Germline lookup yields CDR1 MNHEY and CDR2 SVGEGT. The CDR3 region is CASSSLGDGRYEQYF. The CDR3 DNA is TGTGCCAGCAGTTCTCTCGGGGACGGTCGCTACGAGCAGTACTTC.

This clonotype has ten or more counts. CDR3 nucleotides: TGTGCCAGCAGCTTAGTAGCCAATCAAGAGACCCAGTACTTC. It is translated as CASSLVANQETQYF. The chain links TRBV7-2 to TRBJ2-5; no clear D gene. Germline V gives CDR1 SGHTA, CDR2 FQGNSA. Trimming removed 1 base from V and 2 bases from J, with 8 bases in between. CDR3 length: 14 residues.